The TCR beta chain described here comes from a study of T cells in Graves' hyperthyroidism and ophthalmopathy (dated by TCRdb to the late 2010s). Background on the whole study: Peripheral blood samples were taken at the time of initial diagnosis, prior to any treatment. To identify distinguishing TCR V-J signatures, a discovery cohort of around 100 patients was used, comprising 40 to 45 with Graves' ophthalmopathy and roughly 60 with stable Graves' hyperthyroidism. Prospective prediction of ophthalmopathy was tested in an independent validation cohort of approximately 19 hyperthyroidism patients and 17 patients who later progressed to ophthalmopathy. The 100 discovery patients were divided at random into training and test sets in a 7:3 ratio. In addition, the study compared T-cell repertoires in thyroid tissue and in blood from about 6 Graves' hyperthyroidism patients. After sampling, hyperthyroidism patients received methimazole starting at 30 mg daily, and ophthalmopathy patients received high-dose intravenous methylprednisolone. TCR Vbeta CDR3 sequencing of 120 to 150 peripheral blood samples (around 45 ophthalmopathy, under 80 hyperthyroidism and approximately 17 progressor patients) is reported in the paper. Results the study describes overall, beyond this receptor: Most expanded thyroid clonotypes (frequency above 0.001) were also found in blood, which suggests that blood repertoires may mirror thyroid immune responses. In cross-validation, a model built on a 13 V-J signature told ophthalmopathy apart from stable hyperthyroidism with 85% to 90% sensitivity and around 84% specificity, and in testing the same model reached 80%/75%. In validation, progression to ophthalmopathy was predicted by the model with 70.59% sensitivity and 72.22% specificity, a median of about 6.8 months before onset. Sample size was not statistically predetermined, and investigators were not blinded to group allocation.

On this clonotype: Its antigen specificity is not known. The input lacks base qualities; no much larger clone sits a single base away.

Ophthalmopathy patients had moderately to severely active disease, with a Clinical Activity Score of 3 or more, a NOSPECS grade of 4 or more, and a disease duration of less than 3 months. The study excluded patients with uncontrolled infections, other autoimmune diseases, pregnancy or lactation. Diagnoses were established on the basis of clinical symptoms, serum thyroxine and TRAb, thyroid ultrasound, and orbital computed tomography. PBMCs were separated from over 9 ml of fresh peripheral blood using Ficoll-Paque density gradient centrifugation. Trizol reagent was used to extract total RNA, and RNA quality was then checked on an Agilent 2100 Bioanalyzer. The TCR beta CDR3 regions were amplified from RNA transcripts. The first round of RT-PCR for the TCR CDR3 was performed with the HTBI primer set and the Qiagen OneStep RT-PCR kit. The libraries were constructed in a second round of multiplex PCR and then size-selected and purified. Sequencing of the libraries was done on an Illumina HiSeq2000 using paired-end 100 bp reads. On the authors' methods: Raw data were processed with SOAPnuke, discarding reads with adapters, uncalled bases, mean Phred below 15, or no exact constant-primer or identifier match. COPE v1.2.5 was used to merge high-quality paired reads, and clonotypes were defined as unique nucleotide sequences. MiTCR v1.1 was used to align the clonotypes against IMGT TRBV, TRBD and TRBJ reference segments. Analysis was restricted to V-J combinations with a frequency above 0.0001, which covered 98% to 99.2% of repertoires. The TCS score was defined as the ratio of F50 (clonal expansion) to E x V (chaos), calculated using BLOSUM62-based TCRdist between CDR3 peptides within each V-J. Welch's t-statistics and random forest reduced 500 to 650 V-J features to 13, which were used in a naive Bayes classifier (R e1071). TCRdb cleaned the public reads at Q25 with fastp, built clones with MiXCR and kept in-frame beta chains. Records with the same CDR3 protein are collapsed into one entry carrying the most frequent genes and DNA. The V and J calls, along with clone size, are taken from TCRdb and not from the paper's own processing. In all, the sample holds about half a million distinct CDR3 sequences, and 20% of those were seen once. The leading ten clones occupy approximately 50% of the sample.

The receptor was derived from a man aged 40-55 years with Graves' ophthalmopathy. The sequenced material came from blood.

CDR3 reads: CATSDPETGLETQYF. The bases read TGTGCCACCAGTGATCCTGAGACAGGGCTAGAGACCCAGTACTTC. The chain was built from TRBV24-1 and TRBJ2-5; TRBD1 fits 7 bases in the junction. Unmatched junction bases come to 7, with V trimmed by 3 bases and J by 4 bases. The germline V gene sets CDR1 to KGHDR and CDR2 to SFDVKD. Counted from cysteine to phenylalanine, this CDR3 has 15 amino acids. The only DNA kept is the CDR3, 45 bases in frame from the first base.